There are a few counts of the clone carrying this TCR beta chain. The data derive from a study of T-cell reconstitution after alpha-beta-depleted transplantation in children. A TCRbeta library incorporating unique molecular identifiers was prepared. A single record per CDR3 protein comes from TCRdb applying MiXCR to the PCR reads. The table has about 340,000 distinct CDR3 sequences, 10% to 13% seen once. This specimen was PBMCs from the stem cell graft donor, taken from the stem cell graft. The receptor comes from a human donor who donated a stem cell graft to a child with acute lymphoblastic leukemia.

CDR3 bases: TGCAGCGTCGGGACTAGCCTTGAGCAGTACTTC. Encoded protein: CSVGTSLEQYF. The V call is TRBV29-1, the J call TRBJ2-7; 9 positions match TRBD2. Per the germline V gene, CDR1 is SQVTM and CDR2 is ANQGSEA. This CDR3 comprises 11 residues. The V gene end was trimmed by 6 bases and the J gene end by 7 bases; junction bases not matched to a gene: 4.